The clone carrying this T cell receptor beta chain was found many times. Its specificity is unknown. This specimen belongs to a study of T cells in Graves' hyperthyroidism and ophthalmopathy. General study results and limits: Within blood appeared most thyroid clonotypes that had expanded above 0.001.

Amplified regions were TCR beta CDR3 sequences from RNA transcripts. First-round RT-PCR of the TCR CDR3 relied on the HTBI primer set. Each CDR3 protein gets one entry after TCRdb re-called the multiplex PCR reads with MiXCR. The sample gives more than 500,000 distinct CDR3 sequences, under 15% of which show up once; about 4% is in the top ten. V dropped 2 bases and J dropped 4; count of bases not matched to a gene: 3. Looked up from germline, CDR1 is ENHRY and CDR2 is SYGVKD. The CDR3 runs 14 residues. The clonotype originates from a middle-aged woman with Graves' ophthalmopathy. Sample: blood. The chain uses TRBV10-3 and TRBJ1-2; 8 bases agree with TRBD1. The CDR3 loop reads CAISEGGQAYGYTF. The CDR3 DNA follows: TGTGCCATCAGTGAGGGGGGACAGGCCTATGGCTACACCTTC.